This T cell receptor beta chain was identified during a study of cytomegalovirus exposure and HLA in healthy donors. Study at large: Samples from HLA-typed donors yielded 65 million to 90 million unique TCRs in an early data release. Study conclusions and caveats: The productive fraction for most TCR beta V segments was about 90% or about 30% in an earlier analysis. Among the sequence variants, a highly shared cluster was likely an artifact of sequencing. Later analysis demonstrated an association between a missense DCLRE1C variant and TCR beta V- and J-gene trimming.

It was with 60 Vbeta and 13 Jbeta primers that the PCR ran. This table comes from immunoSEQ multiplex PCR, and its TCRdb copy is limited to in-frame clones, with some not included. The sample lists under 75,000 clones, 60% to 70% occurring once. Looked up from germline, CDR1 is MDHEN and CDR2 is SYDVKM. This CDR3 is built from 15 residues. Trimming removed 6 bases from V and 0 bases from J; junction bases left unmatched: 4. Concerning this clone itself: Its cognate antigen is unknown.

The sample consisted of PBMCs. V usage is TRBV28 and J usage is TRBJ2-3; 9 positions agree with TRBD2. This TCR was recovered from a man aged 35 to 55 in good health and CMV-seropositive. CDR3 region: CASSSTSGSTDTQYF. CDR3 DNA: TGTGCCAGCAGCTCTACTAGCGGGAGCACAGATACGCAGTATTTT.